These 20 T cell receptor beta chains originate from one sample sequenced in a study of blood T cell repertoires in COVID-19. The assay was immunoSEQ multiplex PCR, and TCRdb's table has in-frame clones only and misses some. The data contain hundreds of thousands of clones, approximately 90% of them singletons. Material: peripheral blood. These receptors were obtained from a woman between 35 and 50 years old who had recovered from COVID-19.

The V and J genes are TRBV7-3 and TRBJ2-1; tentative D call: TRBD2 (6 bases). V lost 2 bases and J lost 3, with 8 bases in between. The germline V gene has CDR1 SGHTA and CDR2 FQGTGA. CDR3 length: 14 amino acids. The CDR3 DNA reads TGTGCCAGCAGCTTAGGCGGGGTCTACAATGAGCAGTTCTTC. Its protein product is CASSLGGVYNEQFF.

The chain recombines TRBV6-5 with TRBJ1-2; 7 bases match TRBD1. The length of the CDR3 is 16 residues. J was trimmed by 6 bases and V by 4 bases; bases with no gene match: 14. The germline gives CDR1 MNHEY, CDR2 SVGAGI. CDR3 residues: CASSLTGAIGGHGYTF. The CDR3 region has the DNA TGTGCCAGCAGTTTAACAGGGGCAATAGGTGGACATGGCTACACCTTC.

The rearrangement links TRBV4-2 to TRBJ2-1; 7 nucleotides agree with TRBD2. CDR3 size: 14 residues. V lost 0 bases, J lost 5 bases, and 1 base stayed unmatched. Germline loops: CDR1 LGHNA, CDR2 YNFKEQ. The CDR3, as DNA: TGTGCCAGCAGCCAAGACGGGGGGAACAATGAGCAGTTCTTC. It translates to CASSQDGGNNEQFF.

The genes are TRBV7-9 and TRBJ2-2; 7 bases fit TRBD2. Germline assignment: CDR1 SEHNR and CDR2 FQNEAQ (reference sequence). This CDR3 has 16 amino acids. Losses at the gene ends were 1 base for V and 0 bases for J; bases not matched to a gene: 2. Here the CDR3 reads CASSLGSGANTGELFF. CDR3 DNA: TGTGCCAGCAGCTTAGGGAGCGGGGCGAACACCGGGGAGCTGTTTTTT.

The chain carries TRBV9 and TRBJ1-4, with D unresolved. With 3 bases removed from V and 4 bases from J, the gap between germline ends came to 13 bases. The CDR3 loop spans 15 amino acids. The germline gives CDR1 SGDLS, CDR2 YYNGEE. Here the CDR3 DNA reads TGTGCCAGCAGCGCCGATATAAGCGGTAATGAAAAACTGTTTTTT. It encodes CASSADISGNEKLFF.

Worth noting for this clone: The junction and the germline gene differ at one end; a read error may be behind it. This rearrangement joins TRBV28 to TRBJ2-3; 14 bases line up with TRBD2. Germline V lookup: CDR1 MDHEN, CDR2 SYDVKM. This CDR3 region has 18 residues. The CDR3 sequence: CASNLATSGGESTDTQYF. In nucleotides, the CDR3 is TGTGCCAGCAATTTAGCGACTAGCGGGGGGGAAAGCACAGATACGCAGTATTTT.

V is TRBV7-9 and J is TRBJ2-1, with D possibly TRBD2 on 6 matching bases. Germline V CDR1 and CDR2: SEHNR, FQNEAQ (reference sequence). This CDR3 is built from 13 residues. Trimming took off 5 bases at V and 8 bases at J, with 13 bases between the two ends. The CDR3 DNA is TGTGCCAGCAGCCAAACTAGCCGGCATGAGCAGTTCTTC. Amino acids: CASSQTSRHEQFF. Full variable domain (outside the CDR3, taken from reference TRBV7-9 and TRBJ2-1): DTGVSQNPRHKITKRGQNVTFRCDPISEHNRLYWYRQTLGQGPEFLTYFQNEAQLEKSRLLSDRFSAERPKGSFSTLEIQRTEQGDSAMYLCASSQTSRHEQFFGPGTRLTVL.

The chain's CDR3 is CASSFRTSGSGELFF. CDR3 coding DNA: TGTGCCAGCAGTTTCAGGACTAGCGGGAGCGGGGAGCTGTTTTTT. The chain couples TRBV6-2 or TRBV6-3 to TRBJ2-2, with 13 nucleotides matching TRBD2. Trimming removed 4 bases from V and 7 bases from J; junction bases left unmatched: 3. The CDR3 sequence is 15 residues long. Per germline, CDR1 MNHEY and CDR2 SVGEGT.

The chain employs TRBV6-2 or TRBV6-3 and TRBJ2-1, with 8 bases that match TRBD2. Germline V gene data show CDR1 as MNHEY and CDR2 as SVGEGT. The junction had 5 bases not matched to a gene; V was cut back by 2 bases and J by 2 bases. This CDR3 is 16 amino acids long. The CDR3 loop reads CASSYVGSGTYNEQFF. Here the CDR3 DNA reads TGTGCCAGCAGTTACGTGGGTAGCGGGACCTACAATGAGCAGTTCTTC.

The genes are TRBV12-3 or TRBV12-4 and TRBJ1-2, with no clear D. The CDR3 consists of 12 residues. V lost 5 bases to trimming and J lost 4 bases, with 8 bases between them. CDR3 amino acids: CASSLTGYGYTF. CDR3 in DNA: TGTGCCAGCAGTCTCACCGGCTATGGCTACACCTTC.

The rearrangement uses TRBV12-3 or TRBV12-4 and TRBJ2-7; 7 bases agree with TRBD1. This CDR3 is 13 amino acids long. The ends lost 6 bases at V and 3 bases at J; junction bases unmatched: 5. The CDR3 DNA sequence: TGTGCCAGCAGCACGGGACAGAACTACGAGCAGTACTTC. This gives the protein CASSTGQNYEQYF.

In this sample, this clone turned up once. This chain joins TRBV10-3 and TRBJ1-1; unclear D gene. The CDR3 sequence is 13 residues long. CDR1 is ENHRY, CDR2 SYGVKD, per germline. The V and J ends lost 7 bases and 1 base respectively, with 10 bases between them. Here the CDR3 reads CAINPDWNTEAFF. The CDR3 bases are TGTGCCATCAATCCCGACTGGAACACTGAAGCTTTCTTT.

In nucleotides, the CDR3 is TGCGCCAGCAGCTGGACTAGCGGGAGCTCCTCCTACGAGCAGTACTTC. Its protein product is CASSWTSGSSSYEQYF. This rearrangement joins TRBV5-1 to TRBJ2-7, with TRBD2 identical over 13 bases. With V trimmed by 3 bases and J by 0 bases, 3 bases remained unmatched. The CDR3 totals 16 residues. Germline V gives CDR1 SGHRS, CDR2 YFSETQ.

This sequence joins TRBV6-6 and TRBJ2-1; D unresolved. The V gene lost 7 bases and the J gene lost 5 bases, with 6 bases spanning the gap. The germline V gene has CDR1 MNHNY and CDR2 SVGAGI (reference sequence). This CDR3 has 11 amino acids. The CDR3 bases are TGTGCCAGCACCTTAGACAATGAGCAGTTCTTC. Protein product: CASTLDNEQFF.

V and J are TRBV7-9 and TRBJ2-7; maybe TRBD1 (6 bases). CDR1 SEHNR and CDR2 FQNEAQ come from the germline V gene (reference sequence). Trimming shortened V by 10 bases and J by 5 bases, and 18 bases separated the two germline ends. This CDR3 region has 13 residues. CDR3 in DNA: TGTGCCACCCAGCAGGGGCCTGGCAACGAGCAGTACTTC. Translated: CATQQGPGNEQYF.

The V and J genes are TRBV19 and TRBJ1-4; the D gene is possibly TRBD1 (5 bases). This CDR3 contains 16 residues. Between the trimmed V and J ends, which lost 2 bases and 7 bases, there was a span of 17 bases. Germline V CDR1 and CDR2: LNHDA, SQIVND (reference sequence). CDR3 coding DNA: TGTGCCAGTAGTATATTCGGCCAGGGCATCGGTGAAAAACTGTTTTTT. This gives the protein CASSIFGQGIGEKLFF.

The V call is TRBV6-1, the J call TRBJ1-2; TRBD1 matches at 7 bases. CDR1 and CDR2 from the germline V gene are MNHNS and SASEGT. V lost 3 bases and J lost 2; bases outside the gene matches: 6. CDR3 length: 15 amino acids. This chain's CDR3 is CASSEKGARNYGYTF. The CDR3 DNA follows: TGTGCCAGCAGTGAGAAGGGGGCGCGGAACTATGGCTACACCTTC.

The chain couples TRBV4-2 to TRBJ2-7; perhaps TRBD2 as D (6 bases). The CDR3 consists of 12 residues. Trimming cost V 4 bases and J 4 bases, with 8 bases left between them. The germline V gene has CDR1 LGHNA and CDR2 YNFKEQ. CDR3 in DNA: TGTGCCAGCAGCCCGAGCGGGTACGAGCAGTACTTC. Residues: CASSPSGYEQYF.

This sequence joins TRBV4-3 and TRBJ1-4; 8 nucleotides agree with TRBD1. Germline values: CDR1 LGHNA, CDR2 YSLEER. The CDR3 is 17 amino acids. The ends lost 3 bases at V and 7 bases at J; junction bases unmatched: 13. The DNA of the CDR3 is TGCGCCAGCAGCCAGGGTCCGACAGGGGCTCAGGGTGAAAAACTGTTTTTT. Its translation: CASSQGPTGAQGEKLFF.

This chain links TRBV27 with TRBJ2-7, with 7 bases lining up with TRBD2. This CDR3 is 15 amino acids long. The germline CDR1 and CDR2 sequences are MNHEY and SMNVEV (reference sequence). V lost 6 bases, J lost 3 bases, and 11 bases stayed unmatched. The CDR3 DNA reads TGTGCCAGCAGACACCCATCGGGGGGTAACTACGAGCAGTACTTC. This translates into CASRHPSGGNYEQYF.